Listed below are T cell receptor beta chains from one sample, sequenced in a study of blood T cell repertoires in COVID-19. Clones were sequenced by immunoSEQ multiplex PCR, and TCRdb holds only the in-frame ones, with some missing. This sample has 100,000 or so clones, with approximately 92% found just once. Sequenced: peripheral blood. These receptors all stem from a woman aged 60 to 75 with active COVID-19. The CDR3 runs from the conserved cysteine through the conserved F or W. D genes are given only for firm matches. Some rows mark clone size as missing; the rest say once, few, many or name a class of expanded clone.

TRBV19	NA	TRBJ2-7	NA	TGTGCCAGTACCTCTGGCGGGTACGAGCAGTACTTC	CASTSGGYEQYF
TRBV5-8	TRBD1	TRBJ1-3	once	TGTGCCAGCAGCCCCGGGACAGGGGATGCGCGGAACACCATATATTTT	CASSPGTGDARNTIYF
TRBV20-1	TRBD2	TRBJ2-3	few	TGCAGTGCTAGTTCTCCGGGGGGGATAGATACGCAGTATTTT	CSASSPGGIDTQYF
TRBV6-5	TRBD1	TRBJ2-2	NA	TGTGCCAGCACCGCTTCTCAGGGGGCGACCGGGGAGCTGTTTTTT	CASTASQGATGELFF
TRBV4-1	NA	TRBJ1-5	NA	TGCGCCAGCAGCCAACGAGGTGGGGGGGGTAGCAATCAGCCCCAGCATTTT	CASSQRGGGGSNQPQHF
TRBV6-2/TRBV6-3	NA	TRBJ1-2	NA	TGTGCCAGCAGTCCCGCCGACAGAAACTATGGCTACACCTTC	CASSPADRNYGYTF
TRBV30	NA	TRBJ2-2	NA	TGTGCCTGGACGACGGGAAACACCGGGGAGCTGTTTTTT	CAWTTGNTGELFF
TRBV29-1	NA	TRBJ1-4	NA	TGCAGCGTTGCCCGGGAGGAAAAACTGTTTTTT	CSVAREEKLFF
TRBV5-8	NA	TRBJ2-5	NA	TGTGCCAGCAACCCCCTACCCCAAGAGACCCAGTACTTC	CASNPLPQETQYF
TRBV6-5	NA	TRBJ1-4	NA	TGTGCCAGCAGTACTTCCGGGACATTCAATGAAAAACTGTTTTTT	CASSTSGTFNEKLFF
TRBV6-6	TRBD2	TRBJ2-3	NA	TGTGCCAGCAGTCGATCTAGCGGGGGGGCGGGAGATACGCAGTATTTT	CASSRSSGGAGDTQYF
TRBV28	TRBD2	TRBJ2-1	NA	TGTGCCAGCAGTCTCCGTTCTAGCGGGAGACCTCACAATGAGCAGTTCTTC	CASSLRSSGRPHNEQFF
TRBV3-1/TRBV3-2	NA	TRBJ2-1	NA	TGTGCCAGCAGCCAAATAGGAGAGCCTAATTCCTACAATGAGCAGTTCTTC	CASSQIGEPNSYNEQFF
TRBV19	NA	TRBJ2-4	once	TGTGCCAGTGGGGAGTGGGGCAAAAACATTCAGTACTTC	CASGEWGKNIQYF
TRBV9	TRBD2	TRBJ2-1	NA	TGTGCCAGCAGCGTAAAAACTAGCGGGGGATACAATGAGCAGTTCTTC	CASSVKTSGGYNEQFF